The 30 T cell receptor beta chains presented below share a single source sample, sequenced in a study of T-cell reconstitution after alpha-beta-depleted transplantation in children. For TCRbeta, the library was prepared with unique molecular identifiers. A single record per CDR3 protein comes from TCRdb applying MiXCR to the PCR reads. There are under 450,000 distinct CDR3 sequences in the sample; roughly 15% occur only once, and about 4% lies in the top ten. This sample comprised PBMCs, obtained from the stem cell graft. Receptors were obtained from a human donor who donated a stem cell graft to a child with Fanconi anemia.

This clonotype was recorded a few times. The V gene is TRBV7-2, the J gene TRBJ2-7; D is possibly TRBD1 or TRBD2 (5 bases each). The germline V and J ends were trimmed by 5 bases and 2 bases, with 13 bases remaining between them. Germline loops: CDR1 SGHTA, CDR2 FQGNSA. There are 14 residues in the CDR3. The CDR3 DNA reads TGTGCCAGCAGCCCTCGGGACGGCGCCTACGAGCAGTACTTC. Amino acid sequence: CASSPRDGAYEQYF.

This chain connects TRBV20-1 to TRBJ1-1; D remains unclear. V lost 1 base and J lost 0, with 9 bases in between. The CDR3 consists of 14 residues. Germline V gives CDR1 DFQATT, CDR2 SNEGSKA (reference sequence). DNA of the CDR3: TGCAGTGCTAGAGCGGCCATAATGAACACTGAAGCTTTCTTT. This codes for CSARAAIMNTEAFF.

This clonotype was recorded many times. The rearrangement joins TRBV29-1 to TRBJ2-2; D might be TRBD1 (6 bases). V lost 5 bases, J lost 2 bases, and 18 bases lay in between. CDR3 size: 16 residues. Germline V gene sequence: CDR1 SQVTM, CDR2 ANQGSEA. The CDR3 DNA is TGCAGCGTTCTCGAACAGGGAGATTTTAACACCGGGGAGCTGTTTTTT. Protein sequence: CSVLEQGDFNTGELFF.

In this sample, this clonotype turned up a few times. The V call is TRBV20-1, the J call TRBJ1-1; D might be TRBD1 (5 bases). CDR3 length: 12 residues. Germline CDR1 reads DFQATT; CDR2 reads SNEGSKA (reference sequence). V lost 6 bases, J lost 4 bases, and 12 bases lay in between. CDR3 protein: CSARGVSTEAFF. The CDR3 coding sequence is TGCAGTGCCCGAGGGGTAAGCACTGAAGCTTTCTTT.

The CDR3 sequence is CSAKIAFRGNSNQPQHF. CDR3 nucleotide sequence: TGCAGTGCTAAGATAGCTTTCAGGGGGAATAGCAATCAGCCCCAGCATTTT. This rearrangement joins TRBV20-1 to TRBJ1-5; 7 positions agree with TRBD1. V shed 4 bases, J shed 0 bases, and the junction held 12 bases outside the gene matches. The CDR3 runs 17 residues. CDR1 and CDR2 from the germline V gene are DFQATT and SNEGSKA (reference sequence).

With regard to this clonotype: A read error may explain this, as a much larger clone is one base away. The missing conserved phenylalanine or tryptophan at the end of this CDR3 makes a read error likely. The rearrangement uses TRBV29-1 and TRBJ1-2, with 10 positions matching TRBD1. The V gene's germline CDR1 is SQVTM and CDR2 ANQGSEA. Unmatched junction bases numbered 5, after V lost 4 bases and J lost 3 bases. CDR3 size: 14 residues. The CDR3, as DNA: TGCAGCGTTGTGCGGGACAGGGGCCACTATGGCTACACCTAC. Translation gives CSVVRDRGHYGYTY.

This clonotype was seen ten or more times. The V and J genes are TRBV11-2 and TRBJ2-3, with 7 nucleotides matching TRBD2. This CDR3 spans 16 amino acids. V was clipped by 0 bases and J by 1 base; unmatched bases: 4. From germline, CDR1 is SGHAT and CDR2 FQNNGV. CDR3 DNA sequence: TGTGCCAGCAGCTTAGATCTAAGCGGGGGCACAGATACGCAGTATTTT. As protein: CASSLDLSGGTDTQYF.

In this sample, this clonotype turned up once. The chain joins TRBV6-2 or TRBV6-3 to TRBJ1-5; no firm D call. Germline CDR1 MNHEY, CDR2 SVGEGT. The CDR3 runs 13 residues. The CDR3 region is CASGEHGNQPQHF. The DNA for the CDR3 is TGTGCTAGTGGCGAACACGGGAATCAGCCCCAGCATTTT.

There are a few counts of this clonotype. The chain recombines TRBV7-2 with TRBJ2-2; D is unresolved. The CDR3 has 16 amino acids. Germline-derived CDR1 and CDR2 are SGHTA and FQGNSA. Trimming cost V 5 bases and J 1 base, with 14 bases left between them. CDR3: CASSPRHGQNTGELFF. The CDR3 DNA is TGTGCCAGCAGCCCCAGGCACGGTCAGAACACCGGGGAGCTGTTTTTT.

This clonotype appeared many times. This chain connects TRBV12-3 or TRBV12-4 to TRBJ2-1, with D hard to call. The CDR3 consists of 12 residues. The germline V and J ends were trimmed by 5 bases and 7 bases, with 9 bases remaining between them. CDR3 amino acids: CASSLQWNEQFF. The CDR3 DNA sequence: TGTGCCAGCAGTCTACAGTGGAATGAGCAGTTCTTC.

This clonotype came up many times. This chain uses TRBV7-2 with TRBJ2-1; 7 bases map to TRBD1. This CDR3 is 14 amino acids long. The V gene's germline CDR1 is SGHTA and CDR2 FQGNSA. Unmatched junction bases numbered 3, after V lost 5 bases and J lost 2 bases. CDR3 sequence (DNA): TGTGCCAGCAGCCGAGGGGGCACCTACAATGAGCAGTTCTTC. Its protein is CASSRGGTYNEQFF.

This chain uses TRBV4-3 with TRBJ1-5; D unclear. Trimming removed 3 bases from V and 5 bases from J, with 8 bases in between. CDR1 is LGHNA and CDR2 is YSLEER in the germline V gene. The CDR3 is 13 residues long. CDR3 in amino acids: CASSQDQDQPQHF. DNA of the CDR3: TGCGCCAGCAGCCAGGACCAAGATCAGCCCCAGCATTTT.

This clonotype was counted only a few times. This chain joins TRBV6-1 and TRBJ2-3; D not certain. The CDR3 loop spans 13 amino acids. CDR1 is MNHNS and CDR2 is SASEGT in the germline V gene. Trimming shortened V by 7 bases and J by 8 bases, and 16 bases separated the two germline ends. This CDR3 is CASTQAASSTQYF. The CDR3 DNA sequence: TGTGCCAGCACCCAAGCAGCGAGCTCTACGCAGTATTTT.

The chain links TRBV12-3 or TRBV12-4 to TRBJ1-1, with 7 bases fitting TRBD1. The CDR3 runs to 14 residues. V shed 7 bases, J shed 1 base, and the junction held 6 bases outside the gene matches. This chain's CDR3 is CASTVDRKNTEAFF. The CDR3 bases are TGTGCCAGCACCGTGGACAGGAAGAACACTGAAGCTTTCTTT.

This clonotype occurred a few times. The J gene is TRBJ1-2, the V gene TRBV30; D unclear. The CDR3 has 13 amino acids. V lost 3 bases to trimming and J lost 3 bases, with 11 bases between them. Germline-derived CDR1 and CDR2 are GTSNPN and SVGIG (reference sequence). The CDR3 reads CAWSSNWDYGYTF. CDR3 nucleotides: TGTGCCTGGAGCTCAAACTGGGACTATGGCTACACCTTC.

This clonotype was detected a few times. The DNA for the CDR3 is TGCAGCGTTGACGGCCGGGGGCCGGGAGGGGACATTCAGTACTTC. This sequence encodes CSVDGRGPGGDIQYF. This chain links TRBV29-1 with TRBJ2-4, with 8 nucleotides matching TRBD2. CDR3 length: 15 residues. With V trimmed by 3 bases and J by 8 bases, 12 bases remained unmatched. Germline lookup yields CDR1 SQVTM and CDR2 ANQGSEA.

This clonotype was seen just once. Being one base from a much bigger clone, this may be a read error. The V gene is TRBV5-6, the J gene TRBJ1-3; maybe TRBD1 (5 bases). There are 14 residues in the CDR3. Germline CDR1 SGHDT, CDR2 YYEEEE. This CDR3 reads CARSLASGRYTIYF. The CDR3 DNA follows: TGTGCCAGGAGCTTGGCATCGGGGCGGTACACCATATATTTT. Using reference TRBV5-6 and TRBJ1-3 for the parts outside the CDR3, the full variable domain is DAGVTQSPTHLIKTRGQQVTLRCSPKSGHDTVSWYQQALGQGPQFIFQYYEEEERQRGNFPDRFSGHQFPNYSSELNVNALLLGDSALYLCARSLASGRYTIYFGEGSWLTVV.

This chain links TRBV30 with TRBJ2-3, with 7 bases lining up with TRBD1. The V gene's germline CDR1 is GTSNPN and CDR2 SVGIG (reference sequence). The CDR3 has 15 amino acids. Germline trimming cut 1 base from V and 6 bases from J; bases unmatched to any gene: 10. CDR3 residues: CAWSEGAGESDTQYF. The CDR3 nucleotides read TGTGCCTGGAGTGAGGGGGCCGGAGAGTCCGATACGCAGTATTTT.

The V call is TRBV11-2, the J call TRBJ2-5; D ambiguous. Germline CDR1 and CDR2: SGHAT and FQNNGV. Trimming stripped 1 base from V and 3 bases from J, with 9 bases between. The CDR3 totals 14 residues. CDR3 DNA: TGTGCCAGCAGCTTAGTTTTTTTTGAAGAGACCCAGTACTTC. This sequence encodes CASSLVFFEETQYF.

This clonotype came up a few times. The V call is TRBV5-5, the J call TRBJ1-5; 10 bases agree with TRBD1. The CDR3 length is 15 residues. The V segment lost 4 bases and the J segment 1 base; nucleotides outside the gene matches: 2. Germline assignment: CDR1 SGHKS and CDR2 YYEKEE (reference sequence). CDR3 in amino acids: CASSRGQGSNQPQHF. Written as DNA, the CDR3 is TGTGCCAGCAGCCGGGGACAGGGGAGCAATCAGCCCCAGCATTTT.

This clonotype was counted between two and nine times. The V gene is TRBV15, the J gene TRBJ2-3; tentatively, D is TRBD1 (6 bases). In germline, CDR1 is LNHNV, CDR2 YYDKDF (reference sequence). Trimming removed 2 bases from V and 6 bases from J, with 15 bases in between. The CDR3 runs 15 residues. Written as DNA, the CDR3 is TGTGCCACCAGCAGAAGGACAGCGCCTCTGGATACGCAGTATTTT. Its protein is CATSRRTAPLDTQYF.

This clonotype has only a few counts. The J gene is TRBJ1-1, the V gene TRBV4-3; possibly TRBD1 for D (6 bases). Germline V lookup: CDR1 LGHNA, CDR2 YSLEER. CDR3 length equals 16 residues. Trimming removed 3 bases from V and 3 bases from J, with 17 bases in between. The CDR3 DNA reads TGCGCCAGCAGCCAGGCCAATTGGGGGGCGGACACTGAAGCTTTCTTT. Translating gives CASSQANWGADTEAFF.

This clonotype came up many times. The rearrangement joins TRBV4-2 to TRBJ2-2, with D unclear. CDR1 is LGHNA, CDR2 YNFKEQ, per germline. With 1 base removed from V and 6 bases from J, the gap between germline ends came to 15 bases. The CDR3 runs to 16 residues. The CDR3 sequence is CASSQVGEREAGELFF. CDR3 coding DNA: TGTGCCAGCAGCCAAGTAGGAGAGCGAGAAGCCGGGGAGCTGTTTTTT.

This clonotype was seen just once. The chain uses TRBV12-3 or TRBV12-4 and TRBJ2-5; 7 bases agree with TRBD1. J was trimmed by 4 bases and V by 6 bases; bases with no gene match: 11. The CDR3 covers 15 residues. The CDR3 is CASRGFLGGSETQYF. The CDR3, as DNA: TGTGCCAGCAGGGGTTTCCTAGGGGGCTCAGAGACCCAGTACTTC.

This clonotype came up a few times. V and J are TRBV5-1 and TRBJ1-5; possible D gene TRBD1, 5 bases. CDR3 length: 15 amino acids. V lost 1 base and J lost 6, with 14 bases in between. Per the germline V gene, CDR1 is SGHRS and CDR2 is YFSETQ. CDR3 bases: TGCGCCAGCAGCTTGTGGGGGGGAATCGGTCAGCCCCAGCATTTT. It yields the protein CASSLWGGIGQPQHF.

CDR3 sequence (DNA): TGCAGTGCCCTACCAAGTCTCGTTAACACTGAAGCTTTCTTT. Residues: CSALPSLVNTEAFF. The chain joins TRBV20-1 to TRBJ1-1, with D unclear. Deletions cut 6 bases from V and 2 bases from J, with 16 bases between. Looked up from germline, CDR1 is DFQATT and CDR2 is SNEGSKA (reference sequence). This CDR3 is built from 14 residues.

The genes are TRBV11-2 and TRBJ2-5; the D gene is possibly TRBD2 (5 bases). V dropped 3 bases and J dropped 5 bases, with 10 bases sitting between them. Germline V CDR1 and CDR2: SGHAT, FQNNGV. The CDR3 sequence is 13 residues long. The CDR3 is CASSFPSSETQYF. CDR3 sequence (DNA): TGTGCCAGCAGCTTTCCTAGCTCGGAGACCCAGTACTTC.

CDR3 amino acids: CASSLRAGGNTEAFF. The CDR3, as DNA: TGTGCCAGCAGCTTAAGGGCCGGAGGGAACACTGAAGCTTTCTTT. This rearrangement joins TRBV5-4 to TRBJ1-1; no firm D call. From germline, CDR1 is SGHNT and CDR2 YYREEE (reference sequence). Trimming stripped 2 bases from V and 1 base from J, with 12 bases between. The CDR3 totals 15 residues.

The chain recombines TRBV28 with TRBJ2-4; the D call may be TRBD1 or TRBD2 (5 bases each). With 4 bases removed from V and 12 bases from J, the gap between germline ends came to 19 bases. Germline V gives CDR1 MDHEN, CDR2 SYDVKM. The length of the CDR3 is 14 residues. CDR3 amino acids: CASSYGPRGRNQYF. CDR3 in DNA: TGTGCCAGCAGTTACGGTCCTCGGGGCCGGAATCAGTACTTC.

This clonotype appeared a few times. V gene TRBV5-1 combines with J gene TRBJ2-5; a possible D gene is TRBD2 (6 bases). CDR1 SGHRS and CDR2 YFSETQ come from the germline V gene. The CDR3 length is 14 residues. The V end was cut by 2 bases, the J end by 1 base, with 9 bases between. The CDR3 sequence is CASSLRGIQETQYF. The CDR3 nucleotides are TGCGCCAGCAGCTTACGGGGGATCCAAGAGACCCAGTACTTC. Combining the CDR3 with reference TRBV5-1 and TRBJ2-5 gives the whole variable domain KAGVTQTPRYLIKTRGQQVTLSCSPISGHRSVSWYQQTPGQGLQFLFEYFSETQRNKGNFPGRFSGRQFSNSRSEMNVSTLELGDSALYLCASSLRGIQETQYFGPGTRLLVL.